This T cell receptor beta chain stems from a study of early stage breast cancer tumors. Study summary: Of around 15 invasive breast tumors, approximately 11 were hormone receptor-positive, HER2-negative. The ER+/PR+/HER2- tumors included seven or eight ductal and a handful of lobular carcinomas.

Profiling relied on immunoSEQ multiplex PCR, and the TCRdb table lists in-frame clones only, not all of them. Of about 50,000 clones in the sample, about 80% are singletons; the top ten hold 3% to 4%. About this clone: The antigen is not known.

The V gene's germline CDR1 is SGHRS and CDR2 YFSETQ. V dropped 5 bases and J dropped 3; count of bases not matched to a gene: 5. The CDR3 is 13 residues long. Study outcomes and limitations: Functional markers like CD4, CD8 and FOXP3 were missed in bulk sequencing.

The chain uses TRBV5-1 and TRBJ2-7; 7 bases align to TRBD1. The sequencing input was blood. This receptor was obtained from a person aged 30-39 years with breast cancer. CDR3: CASSGQVIYEQYF. The CDR3 nucleotides are TGCGCCAGCAGTGGACAGGTGATCTACGAGCAGTACTTC.